This T cell receptor (beta chain) was documented in a study of blood T cell repertoires in COVID-19. The overall study: The origin of the acute and convalescent COVID-19 samples was the United States, Italy and Spain. PBMCs, B-cell-depleted T cells, or T cells provided the cDNA or gDNA that made up the material.

CDR1 SNHLY and CDR2 FYNNEI come from the germline V gene. The ends lost 4 bases at V and 9 bases at J; junction bases unmatched: 3. CDR3 length: 12 residues. How the authors handled the data: Estimation of nucleated cell counts was performed using reference gene primer amplification. Profiled with immunoSEQ multiplex PCR; TCRdb holds only in-frame clones, not every one. The D gene and trimming were derived from the DNA, and the V and J assignments and clone size from that table. Among 95,000 to 150,000 clones listed, approximately 90% were seen once. The rearrangement links TRBV2 to TRBJ2-1; 7 positions match TRBD2. The receptor was isolated from a woman between 45 and 65 years old with acute or convalescent COVID-19. The sample comprised peripheral blood. In nucleotides, the CDR3 is TGTGCCAGCAGTGGGGGGGGTAGTGAGCAGTTCTTC. It encodes CASSGGGSEQFF.